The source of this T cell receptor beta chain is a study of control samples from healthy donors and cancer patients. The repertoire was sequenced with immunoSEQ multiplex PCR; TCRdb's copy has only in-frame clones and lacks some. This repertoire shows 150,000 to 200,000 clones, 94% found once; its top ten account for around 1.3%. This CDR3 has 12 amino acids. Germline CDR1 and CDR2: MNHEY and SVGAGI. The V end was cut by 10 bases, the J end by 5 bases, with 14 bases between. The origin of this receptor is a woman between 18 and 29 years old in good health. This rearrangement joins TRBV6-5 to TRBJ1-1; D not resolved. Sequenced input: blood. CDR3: CATRHRDTEAFF. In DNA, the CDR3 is TGTGCCACGCGTCACCGGGATACTGAAGCTTTCTTT.